A single sample gave rise to the 22 T cell receptor beta chains below, sequenced in a study of graft-versus-host responses after intestinal transplantation (dated by TCRdb to the early 2020s). The meaning of the sample's time point label: cells obtained before transplantation from donor or recipient. Libraries came from the immunoSEQ multiplex PCR assay. The table was pulled from immuneACCESS by TCRdb, which kept in-frame rearrangements only. Such tables lose some clones; where checked, under half of the loss comes from unresolved V genes, and the rest has no known cause. The sample table holds about 39,000 clones, of which about 94% were seen once. The top ten clonotypes cover approximately 20% of the sample. These receptors lack a known antigen. Source: unstimulated CD8+ T cells sorted from spleen or lymph node cells, taken before transplant. These receptors all stem from a human donor who was the organ donor for an intestinal transplant.

CDR3 bases: TGTGCCAGCAGCCCAAGGGGGAGGGCGAACACCGGGGAGCTGTTTTTT. Translated, it gives CASSPRGRANTGELFF. The chain joins TRBV4-2 to TRBJ2-2, with D possibly matching TRBD2 (7 bases). Trimming cost V 4 bases and J 0 bases, with 12 bases left between them. The germline V gene encodes CDR1 LGHNA and CDR2 YNFKEQ. The CDR3 is 16 amino acids.

V gene TRBV7-9 combines with J gene TRBJ2-7; 10 bases line up with TRBD2. CDR3 size: 17 residues. V gave up 5 bases and J gave up 1 base; unmatched junction bases: 11. CDR1 is SEHNR, CDR2 FQNEAQ, per germline (reference sequence). The CDR3 nucleotides are TGTGCCAGCAGCCCCATTGGGGGGACTAGCGAATCCTACGAGCAGTACTTC. Its protein is CASSPIGGTSESYEQYF.

This chain connects TRBV29-1 to TRBJ2-7, with D perhaps given as TRBD1 or TRBD2 (5 bases each). The V gene's germline CDR1 is SQVTM and CDR2 ANQGSEA. The V end lost 3 bases, the J end lost 7 bases, and 16 bases lay between the germline ends. The CDR3 runs 13 residues. CDR3 bases: TGCAGCGTTGAGCTGGGGACGGGTATTGAGCAGTACTTC. Its translation: CSVELGTGIEQYF.

The gene calls are TRBV6-5 and TRBJ2-5; D unclear. V shed 2 bases and J shed 2 bases, with 6 bases lying between them. CDR1 and CDR2 from the germline V gene are MNHEY and SVGAGI. CDR3 length equals 13 residues. DNA of the CDR3: TGTGCCAGCAGTTACCCGGAACAAGAGACCCAGTACTTC. Protein sequence: CASSYPEQETQYF.

The chain has TRBV4-3 and TRBJ2-7; 9 positions agree with TRBD2. The junction had 7 bases not matched to a gene; V was cut back by 3 bases and J by 4 bases. This CDR3 comprises 15 residues. The germline V gene has CDR1 LGHNA and CDR2 YSLEER. CDR3 DNA sequence: TGCGCCAGCAGCCAGTTAGCGGGAGTGGGGTACGAGCAGTACTTC. Its translation is CASSQLAGVGYEQYF.

This clone was found once. The rearrangement uses TRBV4-1 and TRBJ2-5, with unresolved D. Germline V gene sequence: CDR1 MGHRA, CDR2 YSYEKL. CDR3 length: 11 residues. Deletions cut 1 base from V and 5 bases from J, with 2 bases between. The CDR3 sequence is CASSQAETQYF. The CDR3 nucleotides read TGCGCCAGCAGCCAAGCGGAGACCCAGTACTTC.

V usage is TRBV27 and J usage is TRBJ2-7, with TRBD1 matching 8 bases. V dropped 4 bases and J dropped 6; count of bases not matched to a gene: 5. Germline V CDR1 and CDR2: MNHEY, SMNVEV (reference sequence). This CDR3 has 13 residues. The CDR3 loop reads CASSYWTGFEQYF. The CDR3 DNA reads as TGTGCCAGCAGTTACTGGACAGGGTTCGAGCAGTACTTC.

The V call is TRBV4-1, the J call TRBJ2-3; 9 nucleotides line up with TRBD2. Germline V gives CDR1 MGHRA, CDR2 YSYEKL. This CDR3 region has 15 residues. Unmatched junction bases numbered 1, after V lost 1 base and J lost 2 bases. CDR3 in DNA: TGCGCCAGCAGCCAAGGACTAGCGGACACAGATACGCAGTATTTT. This encodes CASSQGLADTDTQYF.

J is TRBJ2-1 and V is TRBV7-2, with 8 bases fitting TRBD2. The J segment lost 6 bases and the V segment lost 1 base, leaving 5 bases of the junction unmatched. Germline V gene sequence: CDR1 SGHTA, CDR2 FQGNSA. The CDR3 is 15 residues long. CDR3 nucleotides: TGTGCCAGCAGCTTAGGAGCGGGAGTCGGCAATGAGCAGTTCTTC. Amino acid sequence: CASSLGAGVGNEQFF.

The chain joins TRBV7-2 to TRBJ2-3; TRBD1 matches at 8 bases. V shed 1 base, J shed 5 bases, and the junction held 5 bases outside the gene matches. The germline gives CDR1 SGHTA, CDR2 FQGNSA. The CDR3 runs to 15 residues. CDR3 nucleotide sequence: TGTGCCAGCAGCTTAGTTCAGGGGGCGGGAGATACGCAGTATTTT. It yields the protein CASSLVQGAGDTQYF.

The rearrangement uses TRBV4-2 and TRBJ2-2; D is unresolved. The CDR3 runs 12 residues. V lost 2 bases to trimming and J lost 4 bases, with 2 bases between them. Germline CDR1 LGHNA, CDR2 YNFKEQ. The CDR3 here is CASSQLTGELFF. In nucleotides, the CDR3 is TGTGCCAGCAGCCAACTCACCGGGGAGCTGTTTTTT.

The chain joins TRBV7-9 to TRBJ2-7; D is unresolved. The V gene lost 5 bases and the J gene lost 0 bases, with 20 bases spanning the gap. This CDR3 region has 17 residues. Germline CDR1 and CDR2: SEHNR and FQNEAQ (reference sequence). CDR3 sequence (DNA): TGTGCCAGCAGCCTTAGAAGTCCGGCTGCAGCCTCCTACGAGCAGTACTTC. Its protein is CASSLRSPAAASYEQYF.

J is TRBJ1-4 and V is TRBV2; D is unresolved. CDR1 and CDR2 (germline): SNHLY, FYNNEI. The CDR3 loop spans 15 amino acids. Trimming left V 3 bases short and J 1 base short, with 9 bases between. The CDR3 bases are TGTGCCAGCAGTGATGTTCTCCTAACTAATGAAAAACTGTTTTTT. Encoded protein: CASSDVLLTNEKLFF.

V is TRBV4-1 and J is TRBJ2-7; tentative D call: TRBD1 (5 bases). The V end lost 1 base, the J end lost 5 bases, and 6 bases lay between the germline ends. There are 12 residues in the CDR3. CDR1 MGHRA and CDR2 YSYEKL come from the germline V gene. The CDR3 loop reads CASSQGGHEQYF. The CDR3 region has the DNA TGCGCCAGCAGCCAAGGGGGCCACGAGCAGTACTTC.

The rearrangement joins TRBV6-8 to TRBJ2-3; 8 bases align to TRBD2. The CDR3 has 17 residues. The germline CDR1 and CDR2 sequences are MNHGY and SAAAGT. Trimming at V came to 9 bases and at J to 7 bases, leaving 21 bases not matched to a gene. CDR3 DNA sequence: TGTGCCAGGCTAGGGGATGGACTAGCCATTCTGTTAAATACGCAGTATTTT. Amino acids: CARLGDGLAILLNTQYF.

The CDR3 DNA reads as TGTGCCAGCAGCGTATCGAGAGTTGCCAGGAACACCGGGGAGCTGTTTTTT. This codes for CASSVSRVARNTGELFF. The chain combines TRBV9 with TRBJ2-2; D uncertain. CDR1 and CDR2 from the germline V gene are SGDLS and YYNGEE. Trimming took 1 base from V and 1 from J, leaving 14 bases between them. The CDR3 is made up of 17 amino acids.

This clone has only one observation. The chain joins TRBV19 to TRBJ2-5; a weak D match, TRBD2 (5 bases). The ends were cut back, 10 bases at V and 5 bases at J, with 8 bases in the middle. CDR1 is LNHDA, CDR2 SQIVND, per germline (reference sequence). CDR3 length: 10 amino acids. The CDR3 coding sequence is TGTGCCACCCGAGGGGAGACCCAGTACTTC. Its translation: CATRGETQYF.

This clone was found a few times. V usage is TRBV28 and J usage is TRBJ2-7; D is undetermined. The V and J ends lost 4 bases and 0 bases respectively, with 16 bases between them. The CDR3 has 16 residues. Germline CDR1 is MDHEN and CDR2 is SYDVKM. The CDR3 region has the DNA TGTGCCAGCAGTTGGCTCTTCACAGTCAACTCCTACGAGCAGTACTTC. Translated: CASSWLFTVNSYEQYF.

This chain links TRBV10-3 with TRBJ2-7; D call uncertain. The CDR3 totals 11 residues. Trimming pared 6 bases from V and 2 bases from J, leaving 5 bases between. Germline V gene data show CDR1 as ENHRY and CDR2 as SYGVKD. DNA of the CDR3: TGTGCCATCAGATCTACCTACGAGCAGTACTTC. It codes for CAIRSTYEQYF.

This rearrangement joins TRBV4-3 to TRBJ2-1; 9 positions agree with TRBD1. The V gene end was trimmed by 3 bases and the J gene end by 3 bases; junction bases not matched to a gene: 12. There are 18 residues in the CDR3. Germline CDR1 and CDR2: LGHNA and YSLEER. The CDR3 coding sequence is TGCGCCAGCAGCCAGACAGAGACCGGGACAGGGCACTACAATGAGCAGTTCTTC. Its translation is CASSQTETGTGHYNEQFF.

This sequence joins TRBV7-6 and TRBJ2-2; TRBD2 agrees at 8 bases. The CDR3 covers 18 residues. Germline CDR1 is SGHVS and CDR2 is FNYEAQ. V dropped 4 bases and J dropped 0; count of bases not matched to a gene: 10. The CDR3 bases are TGTGCCAGCAGCTGGCCCGCTTTTAGCGGGGCGAACACCGGGGAGCTGTTTTTT. Translating it yields CASSWPAFSGANTGELFF.

The rearrangement joins TRBV4-2 to TRBJ1-5; D is unresolved. Germline CDR1 and CDR2: LGHNA and YNFKEQ. The CDR3 totals 16 residues. Trimming left V 2 bases short and J 1 base short, with 12 bases between. As DNA, the CDR3 is TGTGCCAGCAGCCAATCCTCCGGGCTCAGCAATCAGCCCCAGCATTTT. It translates to CASSQSSGLSNQPQHF.